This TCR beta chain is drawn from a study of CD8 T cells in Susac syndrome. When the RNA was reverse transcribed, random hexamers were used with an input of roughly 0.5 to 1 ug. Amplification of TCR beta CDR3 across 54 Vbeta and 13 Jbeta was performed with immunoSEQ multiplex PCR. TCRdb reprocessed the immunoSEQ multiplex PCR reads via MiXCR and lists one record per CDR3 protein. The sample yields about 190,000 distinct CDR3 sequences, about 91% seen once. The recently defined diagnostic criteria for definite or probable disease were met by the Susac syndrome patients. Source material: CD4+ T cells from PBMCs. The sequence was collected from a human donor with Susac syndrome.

This chain's CDR3 is CASSRTGGGSVGDQPQHF. CDR3 DNA: TGTGCCAGCAGCCGGACAGGGGGCGGGTCGGTGGGAGATCAGCCCCAGCATTTT. The chain carries TRBV28 and TRBJ1-5; 11 bases are a match to TRBD1. The germline gives CDR1 MDHEN, CDR2 SYDVKM. Germline trimming cut 6 bases from V and 5 bases from J; bases unmatched to any gene: 15. The CDR3 loop spans 18 amino acids.